These 15 T cell receptor beta chains were sequenced from one sample in a study of molecular identifiers for immune sequencing clone quantification (dated by TCRdb to the late 2010s). The protocol used for the library was PCR. Sequencing was performed on an Illumina HiSeq 4000. TCRdb trimmed public reads at Q25 via fastp, called clones via MiXCR and kept in-frame beta chains. Every entry covers one CDR3 protein and lists the most common genes and DNA from its rows. The sample table lists 88,000 or so distinct CDR3 sequences, around a fifth of them with a count of one. Together, the top ten hold approximately 0.99% of the sample. The specimen was naive CD8+ T cells from blood, with Jurkat cell RNA spiked in. The sample's cell subset or site label, decoded: FACS-sorted CD8+CD4-CCR7+CD45RA+ naive T cells. These receptors were collected from a human donor in good health. Some libraries in this study had Jurkat cell RNA spiked in.

The J gene is TRBJ2-5, the V gene TRBV18; a possible D gene is TRBD1 (5 bases). Germline-derived CDR1 and CDR2 are KGHSH and LQKENI. V lost 0 bases and J lost 0, with 8 bases in between. This CDR3 spans 15 amino acids. The CDR3 protein is CASSPPAGYQETQYF. DNA of the CDR3: TGTGCCAGCTCACCACCGGCAGGGTACCAAGAGACCCAGTACTTC. The whole variable domain, filled in from reference TRBV18 and TRBJ2-5, reads NAGVMQNPRHLVRRRGQEARLRCSPMKGHSHVYWYRQLPEEGLKFMVYLQKENIIDESGMPKERFSAEFPKEGPSILRIQQVVRGDSAAYFCASSPPAGYQETQYFGPGTRLLVL.

This clonotype was counted ten times or more. The V and J genes are TRBV5-1 and TRBJ2-5; a weak D match, TRBD2 (5 bases). Germline CDR1 and CDR2: SGHRS and YFSETQ. V gave up 7 bases and J gave up 2 bases, with 15 bases separating them. The CDR3 is 14 amino acids. The CDR3 sequence is CASAPGPGQETQYF. In DNA, the CDR3 is TGCGCCAGCGCCCCCGGTCCGGGGCAAGAGACCCAGTACTTC.

This clonotype was seen ten or more times. This rearrangement joins TRBV14 to TRBJ2-6; a possible D gene is TRBD1 (6 bases). V lost 3 bases to trimming and J lost 2 bases, with 17 bases between them. The CDR3 contains 18 residues. Germline V gene lookup returns CDR1 SGHDN and CDR2 FVKESK. The CDR3 reads CASSHPGRGRPGANVLTF. CDR3 in DNA: TGTGCCAGCAGCCACCCGGGCAGGGGTAGGCCTGGGGCCAACGTCCTGACTTTC.

On this clonotype itself: The junction and the germline gene differ at one end; a read error may be behind it. This chain uses TRBV7-3 with TRBJ2-5, with TRBD2 matching 11 bases. CDR1 is SGHTA and CDR2 is FQGTGA in the germline V gene. The CDR3 runs to 15 residues. CDR3 in amino acids: CASGLLAGGEETQYF. The CDR3, as DNA: TGTGCCAGCGGCTTATTAGCGGGAGGGGAAGAGACCCAGTACTTC.

Many counts were recorded for this clonotype. This chain uses TRBV10-1 with TRBJ2-7; maybe TRBD1 (5 bases). Deletions cut 2 bases from V and 3 bases from J, with 8 bases between. The CDR3 has 13 residues. Germline values: CDR1 WNHNN, CDR2 SYGVQD (reference sequence). This CDR3 reads CASSEGHFYEQYF. CDR3 DNA sequence: TGCGCCAGCAGTGAGGGACATTTCTACGAGCAGTACTTC.

This clonotype was detected many times. Here the CDR3 reads CASSFPNQPQHF. The CDR3 DNA follows: TGTGCCAGCAGCTTTCCCAATCAGCCCCAGCATTTT. The chain carries TRBV7-9 and TRBJ1-5, with D unclear. CDR1 and CDR2 from the germline V gene are SEHNR and FQNEAQ (reference sequence). This CDR3 comprises 12 residues. Trimming left V 3 bases short and J 3 bases short, with 3 bases between.

This clonotype was detected ten times or more. V is TRBV5-6 and J is TRBJ2-5; D gene unclear. From germline, CDR1 is SGHDT and CDR2 YYEEEE. This CDR3 has 13 residues. The ends were cut back, 3 bases at V and 1 base at J, with 7 bases in the middle. The CDR3 region has the DNA TGTGCCAGCAGCTCTCATCTCCAAGAGACCCAGTACTTC. Its protein product is CASSSHLQETQYF. Combining the CDR3 with reference TRBV5-6 and TRBJ2-5 gives the whole variable domain DAGVTQSPTHLIKTRGQQVTLRCSPKSGHDTVSWYQQALGQGPQFIFQYYEEEERQRGNFPDRFSGHQFPNYSSELNVNALLLGDSALYLCASSSHLQETQYFGPGTRLLVL.

This clonotype was counted a few times. The chain employs TRBV25-1 and TRBJ2-7, with D unclear. Between the trimmed V and J ends, which lost 3 bases and 7 bases, there was a span of 19 bases. The germline CDR1 and CDR2 sequences are MGHDK and SYGVNS. This CDR3 contains 15 residues. CDR3 sequence: CASSEGNGPVYEQYF. The CDR3 DNA reads as TGTGCCAGCAGTGAGGGGAACGGACCTGTTTATGAGCAGTACTTC.

Details on this clonotype: A much larger clonotype is one base distant, so this may be a read error. The J gene is TRBJ2-7, the V gene TRBV6-1, with D perhaps matching TRBD2 (5 bases). From germline, CDR1 is MNHNS and CDR2 SASEGT. This CDR3 spans 17 amino acids. V was trimmed by 6 bases and J by 6 bases, leaving 27 bases between them. This chain's CDR3 is CASRADQPAETWGEQYF. The CDR3 DNA sequence: TGTGCCAGCAGAGCGGACCAACCAGCGGAGACATGGGGCGAGCAGTACTTC.

This clonotype was recorded many times. The chain uses TRBV30 and TRBJ1-5; no clear D gene. V was trimmed by 4 bases and J by 0 bases, leaving 10 bases between them. From germline, CDR1 is GTSNPN and CDR2 SVGIG (reference sequence). The CDR3 totals 14 residues. The CDR3: CAWTDTYSNQPQHF. The CDR3 DNA follows: TGTGCCTGGACAGACACTTATAGCAATCAGCCCCAGCATTTT.

In this sample, this clonotype turned up many times. The J gene is TRBJ2-7, the V gene TRBV4-2; D is perhaps TRBD2 (6 bases). Germline V gene sequence: CDR1 LGHNA, CDR2 YNFKEQ. V gave up 0 bases and J gave up 2 bases, with 8 bases separating them. The CDR3 runs to 14 residues. The chain's CDR3 is CASSQEAGPYEQYF. Written as DNA, the CDR3 is TGTGCCAGCAGCCAAGAGGCGGGGCCCTACGAGCAGTACTTC.

Concerning this clonotype: A much larger clone is a single base away; this may be a read error. The chain joins TRBV10-3 to TRBJ2-3; D perhaps matches TRBD2 (7 bases). The V end lost 0 bases, the J end lost 5 bases, and 15 bases lay between the germline ends. Germline V CDR1 and CDR2: ENHRY, SYGVKD. This CDR3 comprises 16 residues. The CDR3 DNA reads as TGTGCCATCAGTGAGTCGGGAGGGGGACTAATAGATACGCAGTATTTT. Its translation is CAISESGGGLIDTQYF.

A note on this clonotype: A read error may explain this, as a much larger clone is one base away. The chain employs TRBV12-3 or TRBV12-4 and TRBJ2-3, with 11 bases identical to TRBD2. Trimming at V came to 5 bases and at J to 2 bases, leaving 3 bases not matched to a gene. This CDR3 has 15 amino acids. The chain's CDR3 is CASSPGLADTDTQYF. In DNA form, the CDR3 reads TGTGCCAGCAGTCCGGGACTAGCGGACACAGATACGCAGTATTTT.

This clonotype was observed at least ten times. The chain carries TRBV4-2 and TRBJ2-3; D call uncertain. V was trimmed by 0 bases and J by 1 base, leaving 8 bases between them. Per germline, CDR1 LGHNA and CDR2 YNFKEQ. The CDR3 is made up of 15 amino acids. The CDR3, as DNA: TGTGCCAGCAGCCAAGATAACGGACGCACAGATACGCAGTATTTT. Amino acids: CASSQDNGRTDTQYF.

There are a few counts of this clonotype. V is TRBV7-9 and J is TRBJ2-5; 11 positions match TRBD1. Germline V gene lookup returns CDR1 SEHNR and CDR2 FQNEAQ (reference sequence). With V trimmed by 4 bases and J by 2 bases, 12 bases remained unmatched. This CDR3 comprises 18 residues. CDR3 sequence (DNA): TGTGCCAGCAGCTACCCGGGACAGGGGGGAACGTCGCAAGAGACCCAGTACTTC. This gives the protein CASSYPGQGGTSQETQYF.